These T cell receptor beta chains were read from a single sample in a study of blood T cell repertoires in COVID-19. Generated by immunoSEQ multiplex PCR, the TCRdb table keeps only in-frame clones and is missing some. The sample contains 150,000 to 200,000 clones, approximately 86% of which appear only once. Sequencing input: PBMCs or T cells enriched from blood (not recorded which). Source of these receptors: a woman aged 25 to 39 who had recovered from COVID-19. Both conserved end residues are part of each CDR3. D genes are given only for firm matches. Only part of the rows carry a size: once, few, many, or a class if the clone is expanded.

d_call clone_size j_call v_call cdr3_nt cdr3_aa
- - TRBJ1-2 TRBV29-1 TGCAGCGTTGACCCCCTAACCCCGGGCTATGGCTACACCTTC CSVDPLTPGYGYTF
- once TRBJ2-7 TRBV6-5 TGTGCCAGCAACCCGTGGCCAGGACTTTCCTACGAGCAGTACTTC CASNPWPGLSYEQYF
- - TRBJ2-7 TRBV7-2 TGTGCCAGCAGCCCACAGGGTAACGCCTACGAGCAGTACTTC CASSPQGNAYEQYF
- - TRBJ2-5 TRBV5-6 TGTGCCAGCAGCCCCAGGCTACAAGAGACCCAGTACTTC CASSPRLQETQYF
- few TRBJ1-1 TRBV18 TGTGCCAGCTCACCGGAGGGCGCTAAGAACACTGAAGCTTTCTTT CASSPEGAKNTEAFF
- - TRBJ1-2 TRBV14 TGTGCCAGCAGCCCAAGGCGGGGTGATGGCTACACCTTC CASSPRRGDGYTF
- once TRBJ1-5 TRBV6-6 TGTGCCAGCAGTTACGATGAGTTCAGGGGCAATCAGCCCCAGCATTTT CASSYDEFRGNQPQHF
- once TRBJ1-5 TRBV19 TGTGCCAGTAGTATAAGGGGAATAAGCAATCAGCCCCAGCATTTT CASSIRGISNQPQHF
TRBD2 - TRBJ2-1 TRBV19 TGTGCCACAACTAGCGGGAGCTCCTACAATGAGCAGTTCTTC CATTSGSSYNEQFF
TRBD1 - TRBJ1-5 TRBV6-1 TGTGCCAGCAGTGAAGAGGGGACAGGGTTTCAGCCCCAGCATTTT CASSEEGTGFQPQHF
TRBD1 - TRBJ1-1 TRBV6-5 TGTGCCAGCAGAACATTGACAGGGGAGAACACTGAAGCTTTCTTT CASRTLTGENTEAFF
- - TRBJ2-1 TRBV19 TGTGCCAGTAGTATTGCGGAGGCGGGATACAATGAGCAGTTCTTC CASSIAEAGYNEQFF
TRBD1 - TRBJ2-5 TRBV6-4 TGTGCCAGCAGACAAGGGACAGGTCAAGAGACCCAGTACTTC CASRQGTGQETQYF
- - TRBJ1-2 TRBV27 TGTGCCAGTCCAGACCGGTCAGGGCGGTCTACCTATGGCTACACCTTC CASPDRSGRSTYGYTF
- - TRBJ1-2 TRBV12-5 TGTGCTAGTGGTTTGTACGGGTATGGCTACACCTTC CASGLYGYGYTF
- - TRBJ2-5 TRBV14 TGTGCCAGCAGCCAAGATTGGGTGGAGGAAGAGACCCAGTACTTC CASSQDWVEEETQYF
- - TRBJ1-1 TRBV6-2/TRBV6-3 TGTGCCAGCATCCCATTTCGACGCTCGCGAGGGTTGGGCACTGAAGCTTTCTTT CASIPFRRSRGLGTEAFF
TRBD1 - TRBJ1-2 TRBV19 TGTGCCAGTAGGCCTAGGGACAGGGACTATGGCTACACCTTC CASRPRDRDYGYTF
- - TRBJ2-2 TRBV4-3 TGCGCCAGCAGCCAAGAAGGCACTACCAACACCGGGGAGCTGTTTTTT CASSQEGTTNTGELFF
- - TRBJ2-2 TRBV5-4 TGTGCCAGCAGCTTTAGGGGAATTCTGGCCGGGGAGCTGTTTTTT CASSFRGILAGELFF
- few TRBJ1-5 TRBV28 TGTGCCAGCAGCCCCGGGCAGGGGTATCAGCCCCAGCATTTT CASSPGQGYQPQHF
TRBD2 - TRBJ2-1 TRBV7-2 TGTGCCAGCAGCTTAAGTGGAGCGGGGGCCCTCTCCTACAATGAGCAGTTCTTC CASSLSGAGALSYNEQFF
- - TRBJ1-1 TRBV7-2 TGTGCCAGCAGCTTAAGATGGGGGCGTGGGACTGAAGCTTTCTTT CASSLRWGRGTEAFF
TRBD1 once TRBJ1-2 TRBV4-3 TGCGCCAGCAGCCAAAGCACAGGGGCGGGAGGCTACACCTTC CASSQSTGAGGYTF
TRBD1 - TRBJ1-1 TRBV14 TGTGCCAGCGGATTCCCCCCGGGACAGGGAAACACTGAAGCTTTCTTT CASGFPPGQGNTEAFF
- - TRBJ1-2 TRBV3-1/TRBV3-2 TGTGCCAGCAGCCCTATTAGAGGTCCGCCTTGGGGCTACACCTTC CASSPIRGPPWGYTF
TRBD1 once TRBJ2-3 TRBV19 TGTGCCAGTAGTATAGGGACAGGCCAGTCCACGCAGTATTTT CASSIGTGQSTQYF
- - TRBJ1-4 TRBV28 TGTGCCAGCAGCCTACGTGTCGGTGAAAAACTGTTTTTT CASSLRVGEKLFF
- - TRBJ1-5 TRBV3-1/TRBV3-2 TGTGCCAGCAGCCCCGACCAGGGCCCGAATCAGCCCCAGCATTTT CASSPDQGPNQPQHF
TRBD1 - TRBJ2-6 TRBV18 TGTGCCAGCTCACCCCGACAGGGGTCCTCATACTACTCCGGGGCCAACGTCCTGACTTTC CASSPRQGSSYYSGANVLTF
TRBD1 - TRBJ1-1 TRBV10-3 TGTGCCATCAGTGCCTGGGACCCGGGACAGGGTAAAGTGGGGACTGAAGCTTTCTTT CAISAWDPGQGKVGTEAFF
TRBD1 - TRBJ1-5 TRBV7-9 TGTGCCAGCAGCGCTCCTAGGACAGGTTCTGACAATCAGCCCCAGCATTTT CASSAPRTGSDNQPQHF
- - TRBJ1-6 TRBV30 TGTGCCTGGAGTGTCGGACACCGATCACCCCTCCACTTT CAWSVGHRSPLHF
- few TRBJ1-5 TRBV10-3 TGTGCCATCAGTGATGGAGGCTTCAATCAGCCCCAGCATTTT CAISDGGFNQPQHF
- - TRBJ1-1 TRBV6-5 TGTGCCAGCAGTTACTGGGGGGTTGGGATGAACACTGAAGCTTTCTTT CASSYWGVGMNTEAFF
TRBD2 - TRBJ2-7 TRBV2 TGTGCCAGCAGGACTAGCGGGAGTGCGATGGACGAGCAGTACTTC CASRTSGSAMDEQYF
- - TRBJ2-3 TRBV2 TGTGCCAGCAGTCCAGGAGAGGGTGGCACAGATACGCAGTATTTT CASSPGEGGTDTQYF
- - TRBJ2-3 TRBV7-3 TGTGCCAGCAGCCCCATAGGGGGGGCTTCAGATACGCAGTATTTT CASSPIGGASDTQYF
TRBD2 - TRBJ2-1 TRBV2 TGTGCCAGCAGTGTTTTGCGGGGGAGGGATGAGCAGTTCTTC CASSVLRGRDEQFF
TRBD1 - TRBJ1-2 TRBV19 TGTGCCAGTAGTATGACAGGGCACTACACCTTC CASSMTGHYTF
TRBD1 few TRBJ2-3 TRBV11-3 TGTGCCAGCAGCTCCAGAGGGACAGGGGGCACAGATACGCAGTATTTT CASSSRGTGGTDTQYF
- - TRBJ2-7 TRBV5-8 TGTGCCAGCAGCAGGGGGATCGGCATCCGCAGCTCCTACGAGCAGTACTTC CASSRGIGIRSSYEQYF
TRBD1 - TRBJ2-1 TRBV19 TGTGCCAGTAGTGCCTCCGGGACAGGAGGCGATGAGCAGTTCTTC CASSASGTGGDEQFF
- - TRBJ1-6 TRBV5-5 TGTGCCAGCAGCTTACCGTTTTTGCGCGAGGATTCACCCCTCCACTTT CASSLPFLREDSPLHF
- - TRBJ1-6 TRBV7-2 TGTGCCAGCAGAACACGGGAGGGTAATTCACCCCTCCACTTT CASRTREGNSPLHF
TRBD1 - TRBJ1-1 TRBV18 TGTGCCAGCTCACATCGGACAGGAGAGAACACTGAAGCTTTCTTT CASSHRTGENTEAFF
TRBD2 - TRBJ2-1 TRBV11-3 TGTGCCAGCAGCTTACCCGCGGGGGGGGAGCAGTTCTTC CASSLPAGGEQFF
- many TRBJ1-1 TRBV5-1 TGCGCCAGCAGCCGAGAGGGGAACACTGAAGCTTTCTTT CASSREGNTEAFF
- - TRBJ1-5 TRBV5-6 TGTGCCAGCAGCTTGGTCAGTGATAGCAATCAGCCCCAGCATTTT CASSLVSDSNQPQHF
TRBD1 - TRBJ1-5 TRBV11-2 TGTGCCAGCAGCCTCACCCAGGGGGATGGCAATCAGCCCCAGCATTTT CASSLTQGDGNQPQHF
- - TRBJ1-5 TRBV4-2 TGTGCCAGCAGCCAAGTGCCCACCGGTTATAGCAATCAGCCCCAGCATTTT CASSQVPTGYSNQPQHF
TRBD2 - TRBJ2-5 TRBV5-8 TGTGCCAGCAGCTTGGTAGCGGGTCCAAAGGAGACCCAGTACTTC CASSLVAGPKETQYF
- - TRBJ2-7 TRBV7-2 TGTGCCAGCAGAGAGGGAGTCGGAGGCTACGAGCAGTACTTC CASREGVGGYEQYF
TRBD2 - TRBJ2-1 TRBV19 TGTGCCAGTAGCCTTAGCGGGAGTTCGTACAATGAGCAGTTCTTC CASSLSGSSYNEQFF
TRBD1 once TRBJ1-6 TRBV6-5 TGTGCCAGCAAACCGGGACAGTCTAATTCACCCCTCCACTTT CASKPGQSNSPLHF
TRBD2 - TRBJ2-1 TRBV4-3 TGCGCCAGCAGCCGCTTCTTCCTAGCGGCGGGGTACAATGAGCAGTTCTTC CASSRFFLAAGYNEQFF
- - TRBJ1-2 TRBV12-3/TRBV12-4 TGTGCCAGCAGTTTAGAACTTGCCTATGGCTACACCTTC CASSLELAYGYTF
- - TRBJ1-3 TRBV14 TGTGCCAGCAGCCAAACGGACAGTTCTGGAAACACCATATATTTT CASSQTDSSGNTIYF
- once TRBJ1-5 TRBV30 TGTGCCTGGAGTGTGGACAACAATCAGCCCCAGCATTTT CAWSVDNNQPQHF
TRBD1 - TRBJ2-7 TRBV4-3 TGCGCCAGCAGCCAAGGAGAGGGGACAGGGTACACCTACGAGCAGTACTTC CASSQGEGTGYTYEQYF